This entry lists 9 T cell receptor beta chains sequenced from one sample in a study of identical twins. One entry per CDR3 protein results from TCRdb running MiXCR on the 5' RACE reads. The data show some 270,000 distinct CDR3 sequences, about 8% seen once. These same records also appear under a second study, on yellow fever vaccine responses in identical twins.

Specimen: CD8+ T cells sorted from blood. The receptors come from a woman aged 18-29 years in good health.

A few counts support this clonotype. CDR3 DNA sequence: TGTGCCAGCAGTTTATTTTCGGTCCGGGGAGAGACCCAGTACTTC. It yields the protein CASSLFSVRGETQYF. V gene TRBV28 combines with J gene TRBJ2-5, with TRBD2 as a possible D gene (5 bases). There are 15 residues in the CDR3. Per the germline V gene, CDR1 is MDHEN and CDR2 is SYDVKM. The V end was cut by 1 base, the J end by 4 bases, with 13 bases between.

CDR3 region: CASSRQAGEPSSYNEQFF. CDR3 DNA: TGTGCCAGCAGCCGGCAAGCGGGGGAACCTAGCTCCTACAATGAGCAGTTCTTC. The V call is TRBV11-2, the J call TRBJ2-1; 8 bases line up with TRBD2. Germline CDR1 is SGHAT and CDR2 is FQNNGV. The CDR3 runs 18 residues. V lost 5 bases to trimming and J lost 0 bases; unmatched junction nucleotides: 12.

This clonotype was detected many times. The V call is TRBV27, the J call TRBJ2-3; possible D gene TRBD1, 5 bases. The CDR3 is 16 amino acids. V lost 5 bases and J lost 4, with 19 bases in between. Germline V gives CDR1 MNHEY, CDR2 SMNVEV (reference sequence). CDR3: CASSGSGPQGPDTQYF. The CDR3 nucleotides are TGTGCCAGCAGTGGATCCGGGCCCCAGGGCCCAGATACGCAGTATTTT.

V is TRBV7-9 and J is TRBJ2-7; D may correspond to TRBD1 or TRBD2 (7 bases each). V lost 7 bases and J 6 bases, leaving 13 bases between the germline ends. The CDR3 totals 12 residues. CDR1 and CDR2 from the germline V gene are SEHNR and FQNEAQ (reference sequence). CDR3 protein: CASTPGGAEQYF. CDR3 in DNA: TGTGCCAGCACCCCAGGGGGGGCCGAGCAGTACTTC.

This clonotype has ten or more counts. The chain combines TRBV7-6 with TRBJ2-7; 8 bases line up with TRBD2. This CDR3 has 18 residues. Germline V gene lookup returns CDR1 SGHVS and CDR2 FNYEAQ. Unmatched junction bases numbered 15, after V lost 5 bases and J lost 0 bases. For the CDR3, the DNA is TGTGCCAGCAGCCCACTGGGTCTAGCGGGTCCAGACTCCTACGAGCAGTACTTC. Protein: CASSPLGLAGPDSYEQYF.

This clonotype was seen a handful of times. V and J are TRBV20-1 and TRBJ2-7, with D possibly TRBD2 on 6 matching bases. The CDR3 extends over 13 amino acids. CDR1 and CDR2 from the germline V gene are DFQATT and SNEGSKA (reference sequence). Deletions cut 5 bases from V and 4 bases from J, with 15 bases between. The CDR3 DNA sequence: TGCAGTGCTCTGACTAGGACGGAGTACGAGCAGTACTTC. Translation: CSALTRTEYEQYF.

This clonotype was seen more than once but under ten times. The J gene is TRBJ2-7, the V gene TRBV7-9; 11 bases are a match to TRBD1. V lost 5 bases, J lost 3 bases, and 9 bases stayed unmatched. Looked up from germline, CDR1 is SEHNR and CDR2 is FQNEAQ (reference sequence). The CDR3 is 16 amino acids. CDR3 residues: CASSPFGTGGFYEQYF. The DNA for the CDR3 is TGTGCCAGCAGCCCTTTTGGGACAGGGGGGTTCTACGAGCAGTACTTC.

This clonotype showed up many times. The V and J genes are TRBV20-1 and TRBJ2-1, with 9 bases that match TRBD2. From germline, CDR1 is DFQATT and CDR2 SNEGSKA (reference sequence). The CDR3 is 14 amino acids. J was trimmed by 7 bases and V by 6 bases; bases with no gene match: 10. The CDR3 reads CSATVAGEWNEQFF. The DNA for the CDR3 is TGCAGTGCCACTGTAGCGGGAGAGTGGAATGAGCAGTTCTTC.

This clonotype was observed many times. This chain links TRBV29-1 with TRBJ2-1, with D maybe TRBD2 (6 bases). The CDR3 length is 12 residues. CDR1 is SQVTM and CDR2 is ANQGSEA in the germline V gene. Trimming stripped 3 bases from V and 5 bases from J, with 8 bases between. The CDR3 sequence: CSVETRDNEQFF. DNA of the CDR3: TGCAGCGTTGAGACTAGAGACAATGAGCAGTTCTTC.